These 19 T cell receptor beta chains were all obtained from the same sample, sequenced in a study of early T cells in non-severe SARS-CoV-2 infection. MiXCR, run by TCRdb on the 5' RACE reads, gives a single entry per CDR3 protein. Here the sample spans some 88,000 distinct CDR3 sequences, roughly 15% being singletons. The sequencing here drew on whole blood, taken at baseline. The receptor source for this set is an adult who was a healthcare worker with PCR-confirmed SARS-CoV-2 infection or an uninfected control (not recorded which).

The gene calls are TRBV27 and TRBJ2-1; TRBD2 matches 11 bases. Germline loops: CDR1 MNHEY, CDR2 SMNVEV (reference sequence). The CDR3 has 14 amino acids. V was clipped by 7 bases and J by 6 bases; unmatched bases: 5. CDR3 sequence reads: CASKTSGSFNEQFF. The DNA for the CDR3 is TGTGCCAGCAAAACTAGCGGGAGTTTCAATGAGCAGTTCTTC.

For this clonotype: The junction departs from germline at one end; a sequencing error may be responsible. J is TRBJ1-2 and V is TRBV11-1; D is uncertain. Germline CDR1 and CDR2: SGHAT and FQDESV (reference sequence). CDR3 length: 10 amino acids. The CDR3 is CASSFFSLLF. DNA of the CDR3: TGTGCCAGCAGCTTCTTTTCCTTATTATTC. The full variable domain, rest sourced from reference TRBV11-1 and TRBJ1-2, is EAEVAQSPRYKITEKSQAVAFWCDPISGHATLYWYRQILGQGPELLVQFQDESVVDDSQLPKDRFSAERLKGVDSTLKIQPAELGDSAMYLCASSFFSLLFGSGTRLTVV.

The rearrangement uses TRBV28 and TRBJ2-5, with D perhaps matching TRBD2 (6 bases). CDR1 and CDR2 from the germline V gene are MDHEN and SYDVKM. This CDR3 spans 13 amino acids. Between the trimmed V and J ends, which lost 7 bases and 4 bases, there was a span of 13 bases. The CDR3 is CASTNERVETQYF. The CDR3 nucleotides read TGTGCCAGCACCAACGAGCGGGTAGAGACCCAGTACTTC.

This clonotype has a handful of counts. V gene TRBV7-9 combines with J gene TRBJ2-1, with 11 bases fitting TRBD2. V was pared by 4 bases and J by 7 bases, with 6 bases of the junction left unmatched. Per germline, CDR1 SEHNR and CDR2 FQNEAQ (reference sequence). This CDR3 is built from 15 residues. Here the CDR3 DNA reads TGTGCCAGCAGCTCGGGACTAGCGGATCGGAATGAGCAGTTCTTC. This codes for CASSSGLADRNEQFF.

The chain has TRBV7-8 and TRBJ2-5, with D possibly TRBD1 on 6 matching bases. Trimming took 4 bases from V and 5 from J, leaving 14 bases between them. The CDR3 is 14 amino acids. Germline CDR1 reads SGHVS; CDR2 reads FQNEAQ. CDR3 DNA sequence: TGTGCCAGCAGCTCAAGTCAGGGGATGGAGACCCAGTACTTC. Its translation: CASSSSQGMETQYF. Supplemented by reference TRBV7-8 and TRBJ2-5, the full variable domain reads GAGVSQSPRYKVAKRGQDVALRCDPISGHVSLFWYQQALGQGPEFLTYFQNEAQLDKSGLPSDRFFAERPEGSVSTLKIQRTQQEDSAVYLCASSSSQGMETQYFGPGTRLLVL.

This clonotype was observed a handful of times. This chain joins TRBV19 and TRBJ2-2; tentatively, D is TRBD2 (6 bases). The CDR3 is made up of 16 amino acids. Trimming removed 5 bases at V and 3 bases at J, with 16 bases between. Per the germline V gene, CDR1 is LNHDA and CDR2 is SQIVND (reference sequence). The CDR3 nucleotides read TGTGCCAGTAGTTCCTTCCCGGGAGCCCACACCGGGGAGCTGTTTTTT. Protein sequence: CASSSFPGAHTGELFF. The full variable domain, completed using reference TRBV19 and TRBJ2-2, is DGGITQSPKYLFRKEGQNVTLSCEQNLNHDAMYWYRQDPGQGLRLIYYSQIVNDFQKGDIAEGYSVSREKKESFPLTVTSAQKNPTAFYLCASSSFPGAHTGELFFGEGSRLTVL.

This clonotype was detected many times. The chain uses TRBV5-1 and TRBJ2-5; D is unresolved. The V end was cut by 1 base, the J end by 4 bases, with 2 bases between. This CDR3 region has 11 residues. The germline V gene encodes CDR1 SGHRS and CDR2 YFSETQ. The chain's CDR3 is CASSLRETQYF. CDR3 nucleotide sequence: TGCGCCAGCAGCTTGCGAGAGACCCAGTACTTC.

This clonotype was observed a handful of times. This chain's CDR3 is CAVLKQGRNYGYTF. The CDR3 DNA follows: TGTGCCGTTCTGAAACAGGGCCGTAACTATGGCTACACCTTC. The rearrangement joins TRBV7-9 to TRBJ1-2; a possible D gene is TRBD1 (6 bases). Germline lookup yields CDR1 SEHNR and CDR2 FQNEAQ (reference sequence). The CDR3 is made up of 14 amino acids. V was cut by 11 bases and J by 1 base, with 17 bases left in between.

This clonotype was found a few times. The CDR3 sequence is CASGGGTDTQYF. DNA for the CDR3: TGTGCCAGCGGCGGTGGAACAGATACGCAGTATTTT. The chain is built from TRBV2 and TRBJ2-3; D not certain. CDR3 size: 12 residues. V lost 8 bases and J lost 3, with 9 bases in between. Germline V gene data show CDR1 as SNHLY and CDR2 as FYNNEI.

This clonotype was seen only a few times. This chain links TRBV29-1 with TRBJ2-1, with 10 bases aligning to TRBD1. J was trimmed by 6 bases and V by 4 bases; bases with no gene match: 3. The CDR3 totals 13 residues. Looked up from germline, CDR1 is SQVTM and CDR2 is ANQGSEA. In DNA, the CDR3 is TGCAGCGTTGTCCGGGACAGGGGCAATGAGCAGTTCTTC. This codes for CSVVRDRGNEQFF.

This sequence joins TRBV12-3 or TRBV12-4 and TRBJ2-1, with D possibly TRBD2 on 6 matching bases. This CDR3 spans 14 amino acids. V was trimmed by 0 bases and J by 15 bases, leaving 18 bases between them. For the CDR3, the DNA is TGTGCCAGCAGTTTAGCGGGGTCCGGAGGGGTACCGTTCTTC. Translated, it gives CASSLAGSGGVPFF.

The gene calls are TRBV7-2 and TRBJ1-2; D is uncertain. Trimming took 5 bases from V and 7 from J, leaving 11 bases between them. The CDR3 totals 12 residues. Per the germline V gene, CDR1 is SGHTA and CDR2 is FQGNSA. This CDR3 is CASSPAAGGYTF. DNA of the CDR3: TGTGCCAGCAGCCCCGCGGCTGGTGGCTACACCTTC.

This rearrangement joins TRBV12-3 or TRBV12-4 to TRBJ2-2; the D gene is possibly TRBD1 (5 bases). V was shortened by 5 bases and J by 7 bases, with 14 bases between the two germline ends. This CDR3 comprises 14 residues. The CDR3 region has the DNA TGTGCCAGCAGTCTCCAGGGTAAGGGCGGGGAGCTGTTTTTT. Translation: CASSLQGKGGELFF.

A few counts support this clonotype. The genes are TRBV20-1 and TRBJ1-3; TRBD1 is a possible D gene (5 bases). This CDR3 spans 13 amino acids. Trimming left V 5 bases short and J 0 bases short, with 8 bases between. Germline V lookup: CDR1 DFQATT, CDR2 SNEGSKA (reference sequence). CDR3 sequence (DNA): TGCAGTGCTGGGGGGGGCTCTGGAAACACCATATATTTT. Its protein product is CSAGGGSGNTIYF.

This clonotype was seen only a few times. This chain connects TRBV6-5 to TRBJ1-6; D remains ambiguous. Trimming removed 8 bases from V and 5 bases from J, with 22 bases in between. Germline V gene lookup returns CDR1 MNHEY and CDR2 SVGAGI. The CDR3 covers 17 residues. DNA for the CDR3: TGTGCCAGCGGTGCTCGACCAGGCGGCTCTGATAATTCACCCCTCCACTTT. It is translated as CASGARPGGSDNSPLHF.

This clonotype was seen ten or more times. The rearrangement links TRBV19 to TRBJ1-5; TRBD1 is a possible D gene (6 bases). Germline loops: CDR1 LNHDA, CDR2 SQIVND (reference sequence). The V end lost 5 bases, the J end lost 5 bases, and 19 bases lay between the germline ends. The CDR3 runs to 16 residues. In DNA, the CDR3 is TGTGCCAGTAGTCCACCGGGACACGCGAAAGATCAGCCCCAGCATTTT. It is translated as CASSPPGHAKDQPQHF.

There are many counts of this clonotype. This chain connects TRBV6-2 or TRBV6-3 to TRBJ2-5, with unresolved D. The CDR3 totals 12 residues. Germline V gene lookup returns CDR1 MNHEY and CDR2 SVGEGT. Deletions cut 2 bases from V and 7 bases from J, with 8 bases between. The CDR3 bases are TGTGCCAGCAGTTACGCAAAGAGGACCCAGTACTTC. This translates into CASSYAKRTQYF.

This clonotype was counted between two and nine times. CDR3 region: CASSLAGAWNEQFF. The CDR3, as DNA: TGTGCCAGCAGCTTGGCCGGGGCATGGAATGAGCAGTTCTTC. The chain is built from TRBV7-2 and TRBJ2-1; D could derive from TRBD1 or TRBD2 (5 bases each). This CDR3 contains 14 residues. Trimming cost V 3 bases and J 7 bases, with 13 bases left between them. Germline CDR1 and CDR2: SGHTA and FQGNSA.

The chain has TRBV9 and TRBJ1-1, with a possible D match to TRBD1 (6 bases). This CDR3 is 13 amino acids long. Trimming took 6 bases from V and 5 from J, leaving 14 bases between them. Germline lookup yields CDR1 SGDLS and CDR2 YYNGEE. The CDR3: CASTRDQGTEAFF. The DNA for the CDR3 is TGTGCCAGCACCAGGGACCAGGGGACTGAAGCTTTCTTT.